This T cell receptor beta chain was observed in a study of glioma-infiltrating T cells after dendritic cell vaccination. Study-level information: Autologous tumor lysate was loaded overnight onto monocyte-derived dendritic cells grown less than 8 days with IL-4 and GM-CSF.

Sequencing was performed with immunoSEQ multiplex PCR; in TCRdb, only in-frame clones are kept and a portion is missing. The repertoire has more than 100,000 clones, about four fifths of them found once; the top ten carry less than 15%. The CDR3 has 20 amino acids. The V gene's germline CDR1 is MNHEY and CDR2 SMNVEV (reference sequence). V was clipped by 2 bases and J by 3 bases; unmatched bases: 17. This receptor was taken from a human donor with glioblastoma. The J gene is TRBJ2-1, the V gene TRBV27; 9 positions agree with TRBD2. The sequencing used blood, collected before dendritic cell vaccination. CDR3 loop: CASSLRRLDVLAGRYNEQFF. CDR3 DNA sequence: TGTGCCAGCAGTTTACGGAGGTTGGATGTGCTAGCGGGGCGCTACAATGAGCAGTTCTTC.